This is a list of T cell receptor beta chains from one sample in a study of shared clonotypes between healthy human individuals. TCRdb's copy holds only in-frame clones and misses some; the assay was immunoSEQ multiplex PCR. The sample holds roughly 2.6 million clones, about 92% seen once. Sequenced material: naive CD4+ T cells sorted from blood. These receptors were taken from a man aged 18 to 30 in good health. CDR3s include the opening cysteine and the closing phenylalanine or tryptophan. The D gene is left open where the match is weak. Some rows mark clone size as missing; the rest say once, few, many or name a class of expanded clone.

-	TRBV27	-	12	TRBJ1-4	TGTGCCAGCCGAGACAGGAATGAAAAACTGTTTTTT	CASRDRNEKLFF
-	TRBV4-1	-	14	TRBJ2-1	TGCGCCAGCAGCCAAGATGCGCCCTACAATGAGCAGTTCTTC	CASSQDAPYNEQFF
-	TRBV2	-	14	TRBJ2-2	TGTGCCAGCATCTGGACAGAGCACACCGGGGAGCTGTTTTTT	CASIWTEHTGELFF
-	TRBV21-1	-	16	TRBJ1-2	TGTGCCAGCAGCAAGGGACAGGGGGCAGGTAACTATGGCTACACCTTC	CASSKGQGAGNYGYTF
-	TRBV13	-	15	TRBJ2-4	TGTGCCAGCCATCTACGCCTCCGGGCCAAAAACATTCAGTACTTC	CASHLRLRAKNIQYF
-	TRBV30	few	13	TRBJ1-3	TGTGCCTGGAGGGGGACACCTGGAAACACCATATATTTT	CAWRGTPGNTIYF
-	TRBV11-2	once	13	TRBJ2-1	TGTGCCAGCAGCTTAGTGGTTACCAATGAGCAGTTCTTC	CASSLVVTNEQFF
TRBD1	TRBV4-1	-	14	TRBJ1-1	TGCGCCAGCAGCCCTGGGACAGTTAACACTGAAGCTTTCTTT	CASSPGTVNTEAFF
TRBD2	TRBV5-1	-	16	TRBJ2-1	TGCGCCAGCAGTCCCAGGGCGGGAGGGCCGGGCAATGAGCAGTTCTTC	CASSPRAGGPGNEQFF
-	TRBV7-8	-	15	TRBJ2-1	TGTGCCAGCAGCTTAAACAGGGTAGGTAACAATGAGCAGTTCTTC	CASSLNRVGNNEQFF
-	TRBV4-1	-	17	TRBJ2-3	TGCGCCAGCAGCCAAGATTTGAAGAGTCTCGGCACAGATACGCAGTATTTT	CASSQDLKSLGTDTQYF
-	TRBV5-1	-	15	TRBJ2-3	TGCGCCAGCAGCACGGGGTATACTAGCACAGATACGCAGTATTTT	CASSTGYTSTDTQYF
-	TRBV5-5	-	14	TRBJ1-1	TGTGCCAGCAGACCGAGGTGGGGGATGGGTGAAGCTTTCTTT	CASRPRWGMGEAFF
TRBD1	TRBV11-2	once	16	TRBJ1-5	TGTGCCAGCAGCACCCCCGACAGGGTCAGTAGTCAGCCCCAGCATTTT	CASSTPDRVSSQPQHF
-	TRBV6-1	-	13	TRBJ1-1	TGTGCCAGCAGTGTAAAGGGCGCCACTGAAGCTTTCTTT	CASSVKGATEAFF
-	TRBV7-2	once	14	TRBJ1-4	TGTGCCAGCAGCAGGACGTCAGGGGTTGAAAAACTGTTTTTT	CASSRTSGVEKLFF
TRBD2	TRBV10-3	-	15	TRBJ2-7	TGTGCCATCAGTGAGTTGGGACTAGTAGACTACGAGCAGTACTTC	CAISELGLVDYEQYF
TRBD1	TRBV19	-	14	TRBJ2-7	TGTGCCAGTAGATGGGACAGGTCGTCCTACGAGCAGTACTTC	CASRWDRSSYEQYF
-	TRBV23-1	few	13	TRBJ2-7	TGCGCCAGCGCCGGGAACGGGACCTACGAGCAGTACTTC	CASAGNGTYEQYF
-	TRBV25-1	-	13	TRBJ2-7	TGTGCCAGCAGTGCCTTGGCGGGTTCCGAGCAGTACTTC	CASSALAGSEQYF
TRBD2	TRBV7-2	-	14	TRBJ2-1	TGTGCCAGCAGCTTACTAGCGGGCAACAATGAGCAGTTCTTC	CASSLLAGNNEQFF
TRBD1	TRBV10-3	few	14	TRBJ1-2	TGTGCCATCAGGGCGCCGGGACAGGGTCATGGCTACACCTTC	CAIRAPGQGHGYTF
TRBD2	TRBV9	-	15	TRBJ2-5	TGTGCCAGCAGCGCCCTAGCGGGGGGGCCTGAGACCCAGTACTTC	CASSALAGGPETQYF
-	TRBV10-2	-	15	TRBJ1-4	TGCGCCAGCAGTGAGATCAACGGCCTTAATGAAAAACTGTTTTTT	CASSEINGLNEKLFF
-	TRBV5-1	-	15	TRBJ2-2	TGCGCCAGCAGCTTGTTAATAGTAAACACCGGGGAGCTGTTTTTT	CASSLLIVNTGELFF
-	TRBV2	-	13	TRBJ2-3	TGTGCCAGCAGAAGCGGAGGCACAGATACGCAGTATTTT	CASRSGGTDTQYF
TRBD2	TRBV30	-	15	TRBJ2-1	TGTGCCTGGAGTCCGGGACTAGCGGGAGCCAGTGAGCAGTTCTTC	CAWSPGLAGASEQFF
TRBD1	TRBV30	once	16	TRBJ2-2	TGTGCCTGGAGTCAAACAGGGGGCGCGAACACCGGGGAGCTGTTTTTT	CAWSQTGGANTGELFF
-	TRBV9	-	14	TRBJ1-6	TGTGCCAGCAGCATTACAGGGTCTAATTCACCCCTCCACTTT	CASSITGSNSPLHF
TRBD1	TRBV27	-	16	TRBJ2-1	TGTGCCAGCAGTATCCAGGGGGCCCCTCCCTACAATGAGCAGTTCTTC	CASSIQGAPPYNEQFF
-	TRBV5-1	-	14	TRBJ2-3	TGCGCCAGCAGCTTGGGACCAGTCACAGATACGCAGTATTTT	CASSLGPVTDTQYF
-	TRBV25-1	-	13	TRBJ2-7	TGTGCCAGCAGTGCTGCAGGGGGGGATGAGCAGTACTTC	CASSAAGGDEQYF
-	TRBV6-5	once	15	TRBJ1-5	TGTGCCAGCAGTTACTCGAGCCAGAATAAGTTTGCCCAGCATTTT	CASSYSSQNKFAQHF
-	TRBV19	-	15	TRBJ2-7	TGTGCCAGTAGTGGACCGGGACACGGTTCCTACGAGCAGTACTTC	CASSGPGHGSYEQYF
-	TRBV18	-	16	TRBJ1-1	TGTGCCAGCTCACCACGTCGGGAGGGTGAGAACACTGAAGCTTTCTTT	CASSPRREGENTEAFF
-	TRBV6-1	-	12	TRBJ2-1	TGTGCCAGCAGTGAAAGCTACAATGAGCAGTTCTTC	CASSESYNEQFF
TRBD1	TRBV5-1	-	15	TRBJ1-4	TGCGCCAGCAGCTCCGATGGGACAGGGGATGAAAAACTGTTTTTT	CASSSDGTGDEKLFF
-	TRBV19	-	14	TRBJ2-1	TGTGCCAGTAGTACTTCAGGCCTAGCACATGAGCAGTTCTTC	CASSTSGLAHEQFF
TRBD2	TRBV7-9	-	13	TRBJ2-5	TGTGCCAGCAGCTTAACGGGACTAGCGGAGCAGTACTTC	CASSLTGLAEQYF
-	TRBV5-5	-	14	TRBJ2-2	TGTGCCAGCAGCTTGACAGGGCGGACCGGGGAGCTGTTTTTT	CASSLTGRTGELFF
TRBD1	TRBV12-5	-	19	TRBJ2-2	TGTGCTAGTGGTTTGGTACTAGGAACAGGGGGCGTGAACACCGGGGAGCTGTTTTTT	CASGLVLGTGGVNTGELFF
-	TRBV6-5	-	16	TRBJ1-1	TGTGCCAGCAGTTACGGGGCGGACACCCTGAACACTGAAGCTTTCTTT	CASSYGADTLNTEAFF
TRBD1	TRBV5-1	-	15	TRBJ2-1	TGCGCCAGCAGCTTTCAGGGGGCGTCCTACAATGAGCAGTTCTTC	CASSFQGASYNEQFF
-	TRBV6-6	-	11	TRBJ2-7	TGTGCCAGCCCCGGGTGGGACGAGCAGTACTTC	CASPGWDEQYF
-	TRBV20-1	-	10	TRBJ2-7	TGCAGTGTTGGGGGCTACGAGCAGTACTTC	CSVGGYEQYF
-	TRBV30	-	14	TRBJ1-5	TGTGCCTGGAGTGTACGCGGAGGGAGTCAGCCCCAGCATTTT	CAWSVRGGSQPQHF
-	TRBV15	once	15	TRBJ1-1	TGTGCCACCAGCACCGAACAGGGATTGAGCACTGAAGCTTTCTTT	CATSTEQGLSTEAFF
TRBD2	TRBV12-5	-	17	TRBJ2-3	TGTGCTAGTGGCCGGGGGGTGGTAGCGGGGCCGACAGATACGCAGTATTTT	CASGRGVVAGPTDTQYF
-	TRBV7-6	-	13	TRBJ2-7	TGTGCCAGCAGCTCCCTATTAGCACGGGAGCAGTACTTC	CASSSLLAREQYF